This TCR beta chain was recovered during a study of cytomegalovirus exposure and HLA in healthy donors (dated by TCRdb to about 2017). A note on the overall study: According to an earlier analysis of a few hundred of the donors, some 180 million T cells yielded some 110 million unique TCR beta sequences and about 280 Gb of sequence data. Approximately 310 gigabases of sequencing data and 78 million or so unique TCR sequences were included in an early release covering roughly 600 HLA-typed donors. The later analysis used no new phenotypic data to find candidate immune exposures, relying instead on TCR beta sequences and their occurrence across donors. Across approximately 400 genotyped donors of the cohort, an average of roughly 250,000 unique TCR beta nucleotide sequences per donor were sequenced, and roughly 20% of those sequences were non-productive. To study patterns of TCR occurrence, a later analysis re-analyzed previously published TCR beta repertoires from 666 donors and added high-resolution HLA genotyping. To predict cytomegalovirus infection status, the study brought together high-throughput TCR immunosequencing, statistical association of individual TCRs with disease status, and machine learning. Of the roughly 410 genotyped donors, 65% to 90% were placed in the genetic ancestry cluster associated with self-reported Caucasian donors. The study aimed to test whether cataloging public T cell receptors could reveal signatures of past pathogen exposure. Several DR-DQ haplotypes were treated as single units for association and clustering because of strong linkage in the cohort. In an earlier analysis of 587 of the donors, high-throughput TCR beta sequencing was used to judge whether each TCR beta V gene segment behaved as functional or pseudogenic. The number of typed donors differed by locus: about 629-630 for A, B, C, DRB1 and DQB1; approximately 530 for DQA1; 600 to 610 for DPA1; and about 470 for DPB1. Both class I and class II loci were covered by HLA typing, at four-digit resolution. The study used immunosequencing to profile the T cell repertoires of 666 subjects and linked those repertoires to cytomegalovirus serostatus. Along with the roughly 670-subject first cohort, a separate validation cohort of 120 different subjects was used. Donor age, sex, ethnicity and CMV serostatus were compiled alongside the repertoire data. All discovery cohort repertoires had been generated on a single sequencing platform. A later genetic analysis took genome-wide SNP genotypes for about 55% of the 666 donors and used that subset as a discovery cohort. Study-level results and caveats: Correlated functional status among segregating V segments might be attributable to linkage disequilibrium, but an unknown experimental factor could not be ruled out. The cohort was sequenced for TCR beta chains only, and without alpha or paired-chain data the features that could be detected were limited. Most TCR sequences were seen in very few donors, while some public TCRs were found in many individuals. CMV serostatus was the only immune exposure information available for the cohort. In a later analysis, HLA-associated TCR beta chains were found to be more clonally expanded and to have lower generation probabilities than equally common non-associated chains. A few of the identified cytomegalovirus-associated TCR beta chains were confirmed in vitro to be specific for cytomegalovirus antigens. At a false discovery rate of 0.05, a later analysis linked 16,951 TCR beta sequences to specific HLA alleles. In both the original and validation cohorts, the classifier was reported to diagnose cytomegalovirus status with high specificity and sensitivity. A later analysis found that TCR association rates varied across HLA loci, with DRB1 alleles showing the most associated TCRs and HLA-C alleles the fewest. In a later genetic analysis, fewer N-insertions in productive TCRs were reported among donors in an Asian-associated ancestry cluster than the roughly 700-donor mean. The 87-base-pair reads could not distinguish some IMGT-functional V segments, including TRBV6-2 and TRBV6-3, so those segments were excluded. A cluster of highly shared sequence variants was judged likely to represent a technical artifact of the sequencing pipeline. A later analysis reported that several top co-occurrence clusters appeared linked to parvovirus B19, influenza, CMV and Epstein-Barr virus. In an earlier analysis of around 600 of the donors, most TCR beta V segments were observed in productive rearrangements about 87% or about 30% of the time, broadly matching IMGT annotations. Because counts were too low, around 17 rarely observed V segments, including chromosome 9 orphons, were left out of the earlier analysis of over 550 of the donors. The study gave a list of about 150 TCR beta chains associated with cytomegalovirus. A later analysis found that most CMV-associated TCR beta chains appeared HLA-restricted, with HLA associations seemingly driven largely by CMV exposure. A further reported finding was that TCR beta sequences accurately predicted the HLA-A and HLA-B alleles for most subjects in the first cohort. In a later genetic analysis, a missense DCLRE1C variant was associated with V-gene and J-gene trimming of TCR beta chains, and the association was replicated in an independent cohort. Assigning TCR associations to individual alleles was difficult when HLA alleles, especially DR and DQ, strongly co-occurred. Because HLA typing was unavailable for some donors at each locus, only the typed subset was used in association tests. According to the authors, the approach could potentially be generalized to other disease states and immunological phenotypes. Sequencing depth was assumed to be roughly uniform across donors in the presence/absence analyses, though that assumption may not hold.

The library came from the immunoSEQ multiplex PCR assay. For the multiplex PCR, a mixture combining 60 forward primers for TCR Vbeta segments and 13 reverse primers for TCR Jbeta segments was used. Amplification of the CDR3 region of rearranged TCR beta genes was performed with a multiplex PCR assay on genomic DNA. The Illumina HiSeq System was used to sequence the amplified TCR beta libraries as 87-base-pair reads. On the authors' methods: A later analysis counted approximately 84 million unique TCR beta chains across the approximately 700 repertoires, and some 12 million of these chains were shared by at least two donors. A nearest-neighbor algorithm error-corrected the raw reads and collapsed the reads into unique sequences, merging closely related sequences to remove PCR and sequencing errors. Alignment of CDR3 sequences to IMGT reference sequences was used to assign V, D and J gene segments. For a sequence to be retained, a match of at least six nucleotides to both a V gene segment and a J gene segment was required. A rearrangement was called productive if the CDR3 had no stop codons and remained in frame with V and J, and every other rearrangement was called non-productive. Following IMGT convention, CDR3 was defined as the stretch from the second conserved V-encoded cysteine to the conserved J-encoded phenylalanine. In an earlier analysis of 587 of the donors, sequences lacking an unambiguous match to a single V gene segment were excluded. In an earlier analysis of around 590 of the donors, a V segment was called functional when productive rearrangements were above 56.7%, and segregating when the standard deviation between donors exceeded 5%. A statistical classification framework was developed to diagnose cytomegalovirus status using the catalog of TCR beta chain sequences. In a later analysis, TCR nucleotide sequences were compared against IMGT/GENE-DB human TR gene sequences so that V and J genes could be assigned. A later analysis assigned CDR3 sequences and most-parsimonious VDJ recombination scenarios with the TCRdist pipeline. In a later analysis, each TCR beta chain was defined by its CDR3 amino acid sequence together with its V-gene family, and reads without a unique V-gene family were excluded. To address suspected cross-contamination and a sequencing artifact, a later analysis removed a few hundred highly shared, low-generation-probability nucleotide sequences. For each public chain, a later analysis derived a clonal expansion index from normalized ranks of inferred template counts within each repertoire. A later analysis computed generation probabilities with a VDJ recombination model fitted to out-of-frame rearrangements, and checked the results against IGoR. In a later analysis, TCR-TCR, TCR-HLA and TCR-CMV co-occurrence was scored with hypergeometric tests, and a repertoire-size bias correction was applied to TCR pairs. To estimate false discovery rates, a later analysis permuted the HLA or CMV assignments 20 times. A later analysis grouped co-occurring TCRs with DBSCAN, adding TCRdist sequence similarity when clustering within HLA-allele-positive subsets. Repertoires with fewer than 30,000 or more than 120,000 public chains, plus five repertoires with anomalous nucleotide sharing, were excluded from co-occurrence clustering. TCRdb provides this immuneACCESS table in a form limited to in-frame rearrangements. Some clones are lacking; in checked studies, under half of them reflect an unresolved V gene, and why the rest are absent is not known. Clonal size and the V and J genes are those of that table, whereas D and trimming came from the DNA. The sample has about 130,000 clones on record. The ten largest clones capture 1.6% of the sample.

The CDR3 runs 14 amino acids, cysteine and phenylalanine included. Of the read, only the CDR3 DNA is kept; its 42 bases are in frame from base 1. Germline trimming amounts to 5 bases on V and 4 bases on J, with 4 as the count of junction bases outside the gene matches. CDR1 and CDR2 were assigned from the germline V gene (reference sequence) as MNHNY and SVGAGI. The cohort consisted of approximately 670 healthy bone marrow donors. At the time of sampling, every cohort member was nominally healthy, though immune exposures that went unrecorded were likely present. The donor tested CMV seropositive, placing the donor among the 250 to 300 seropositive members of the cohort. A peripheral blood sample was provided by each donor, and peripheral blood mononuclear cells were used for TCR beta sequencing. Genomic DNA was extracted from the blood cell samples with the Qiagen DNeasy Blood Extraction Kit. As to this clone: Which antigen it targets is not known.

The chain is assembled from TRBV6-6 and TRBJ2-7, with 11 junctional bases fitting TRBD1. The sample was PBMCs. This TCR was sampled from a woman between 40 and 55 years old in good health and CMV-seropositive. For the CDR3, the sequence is CASSRDRGTYEQYF. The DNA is TGTGCCAGCAGTCGGGACAGGGGGACTTACGAGCAGTACTTC.